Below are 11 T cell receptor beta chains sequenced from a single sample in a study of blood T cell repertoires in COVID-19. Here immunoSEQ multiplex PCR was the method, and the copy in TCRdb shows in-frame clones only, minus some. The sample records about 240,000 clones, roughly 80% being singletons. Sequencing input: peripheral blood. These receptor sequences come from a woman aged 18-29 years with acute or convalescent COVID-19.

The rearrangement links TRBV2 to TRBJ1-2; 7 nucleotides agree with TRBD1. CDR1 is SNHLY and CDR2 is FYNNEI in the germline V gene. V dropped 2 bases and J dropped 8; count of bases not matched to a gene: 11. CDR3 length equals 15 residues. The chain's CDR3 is CASSEQGGRTGGYTF. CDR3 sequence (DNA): TGTGCCAGCAGTGAACAGGGGGGACGAACGGGCGGCTACACCTTC.

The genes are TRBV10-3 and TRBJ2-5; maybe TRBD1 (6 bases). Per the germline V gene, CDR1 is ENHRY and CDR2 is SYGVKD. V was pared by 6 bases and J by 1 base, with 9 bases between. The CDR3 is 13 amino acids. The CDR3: CAIRGASQETQYF. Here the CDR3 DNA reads TGTGCCATCAGGGGGGCCAGCCAAGAGACCCAGTACTTC.

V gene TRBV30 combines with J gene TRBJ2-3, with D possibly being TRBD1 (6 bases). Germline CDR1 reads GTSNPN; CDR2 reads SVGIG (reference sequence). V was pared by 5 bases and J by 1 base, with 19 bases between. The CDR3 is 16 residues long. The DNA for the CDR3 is TGTGCCTGGGGGTTTGGGACACCCTGGGGCACAGATACGCAGTATTTT. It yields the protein CAWGFGTPWGTDTQYF.

Written as DNA, the CDR3 is TGCAGCGTTGAAGATTGGACAGGGGGGGCCTACGAGCAGTACTTC. This translates into CSVEDWTGGAYEQYF. V gene TRBV29-1 combines with J gene TRBJ2-7, with TRBD1 matching 10 bases. Germline V gives CDR1 SQVTM, CDR2 ANQGSEA. CDR3 length equals 15 residues. V lost 0 bases and J lost 2; bases outside the gene matches: 4.

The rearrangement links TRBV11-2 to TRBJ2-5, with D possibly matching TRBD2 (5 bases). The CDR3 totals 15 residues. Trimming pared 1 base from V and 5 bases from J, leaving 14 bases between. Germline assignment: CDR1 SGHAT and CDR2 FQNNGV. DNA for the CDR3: TGTGCCAGCAGCTTAGGGACCACCCGGAGGGAGACCCAGTACTTC. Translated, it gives CASSLGTTRRETQYF.

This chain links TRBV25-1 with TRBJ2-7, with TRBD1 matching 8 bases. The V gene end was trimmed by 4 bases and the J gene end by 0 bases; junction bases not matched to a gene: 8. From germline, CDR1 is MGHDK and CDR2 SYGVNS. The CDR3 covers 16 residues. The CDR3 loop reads CASSARPGQASYEQYF. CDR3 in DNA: TGTGCCAGCAGTGCACGACCGGGACAGGCCTCCTACGAGCAGTACTTC.

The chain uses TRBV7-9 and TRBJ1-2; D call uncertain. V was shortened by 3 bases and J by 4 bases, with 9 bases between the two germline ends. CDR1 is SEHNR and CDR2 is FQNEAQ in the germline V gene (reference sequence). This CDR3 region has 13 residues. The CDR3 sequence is CASSFSVAYGYTF. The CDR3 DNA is TGTGCCAGCAGCTTTTCTGTAGCCTATGGCTACACCTTC.

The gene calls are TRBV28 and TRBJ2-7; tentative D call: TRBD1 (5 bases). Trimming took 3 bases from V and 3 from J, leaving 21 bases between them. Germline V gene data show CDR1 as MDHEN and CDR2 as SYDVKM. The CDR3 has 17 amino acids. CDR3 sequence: CASSLGPKETDYYEQYF. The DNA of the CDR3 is TGTGCCAGCAGTTTGGGCCCCAAGGAGACAGATTACTACGAGCAGTACTTC.

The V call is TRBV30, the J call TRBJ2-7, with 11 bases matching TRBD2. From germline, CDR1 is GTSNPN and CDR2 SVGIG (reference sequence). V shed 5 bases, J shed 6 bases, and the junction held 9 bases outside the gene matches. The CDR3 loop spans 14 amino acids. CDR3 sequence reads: CAWGTSGHLLEQYF. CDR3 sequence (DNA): TGTGCCTGGGGGACTAGCGGCCACCTCCTCGAGCAGTACTTC.

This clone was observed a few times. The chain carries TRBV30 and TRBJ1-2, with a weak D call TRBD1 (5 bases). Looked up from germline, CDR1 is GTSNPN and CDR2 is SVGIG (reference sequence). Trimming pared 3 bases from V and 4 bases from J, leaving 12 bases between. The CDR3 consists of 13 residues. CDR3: CAWSVDRRYGYTF. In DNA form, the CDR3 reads TGTGCCTGGAGCGTAGACAGACGCTATGGCTACACCTTC.

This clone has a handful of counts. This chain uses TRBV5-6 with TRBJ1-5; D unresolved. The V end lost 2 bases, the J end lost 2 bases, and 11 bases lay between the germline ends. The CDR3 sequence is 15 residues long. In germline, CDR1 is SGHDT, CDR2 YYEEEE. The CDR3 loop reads CASSFGGVGNQPQHF. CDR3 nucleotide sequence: TGTGCCAGCAGCTTCGGCGGGGTTGGCAATCAGCCCCAGCATTTT.